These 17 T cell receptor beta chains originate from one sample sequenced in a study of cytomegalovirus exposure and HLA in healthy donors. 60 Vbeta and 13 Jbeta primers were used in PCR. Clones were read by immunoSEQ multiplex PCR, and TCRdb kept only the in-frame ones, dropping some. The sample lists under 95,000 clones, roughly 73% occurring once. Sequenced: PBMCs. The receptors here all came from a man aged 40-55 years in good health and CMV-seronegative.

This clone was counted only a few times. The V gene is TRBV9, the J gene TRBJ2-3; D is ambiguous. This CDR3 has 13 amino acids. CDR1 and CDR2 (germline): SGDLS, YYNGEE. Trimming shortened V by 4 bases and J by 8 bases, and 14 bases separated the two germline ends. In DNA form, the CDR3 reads TGTGCCAGCAGCTCCCTCACTGTAAGTACGCAGTATTTT. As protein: CASSSLTVSTQYF.

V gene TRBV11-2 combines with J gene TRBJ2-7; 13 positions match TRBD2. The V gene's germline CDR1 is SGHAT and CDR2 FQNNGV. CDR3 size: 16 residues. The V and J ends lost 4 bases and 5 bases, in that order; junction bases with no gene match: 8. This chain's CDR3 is CASSSRPGLAGNEQYF. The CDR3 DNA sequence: TGTGCCAGCAGCTCCCGTCCGGGACTAGCGGGAAACGAGCAGTACTTC.

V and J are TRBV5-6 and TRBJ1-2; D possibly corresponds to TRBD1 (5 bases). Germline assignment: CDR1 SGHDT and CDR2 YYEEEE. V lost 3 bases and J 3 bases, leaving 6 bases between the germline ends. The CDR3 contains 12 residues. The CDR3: CASSSTDYGYTF. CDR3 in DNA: TGTGCCAGCAGCTCGACAGACTATGGCTACACCTTC.

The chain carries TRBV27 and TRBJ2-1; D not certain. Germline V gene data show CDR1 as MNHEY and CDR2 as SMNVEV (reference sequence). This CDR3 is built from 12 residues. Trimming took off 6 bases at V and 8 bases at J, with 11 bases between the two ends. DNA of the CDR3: TGTGCCAGCAGGGCAAGACGGGATGAGCAGTTCTTC. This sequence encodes CASRARRDEQFF.

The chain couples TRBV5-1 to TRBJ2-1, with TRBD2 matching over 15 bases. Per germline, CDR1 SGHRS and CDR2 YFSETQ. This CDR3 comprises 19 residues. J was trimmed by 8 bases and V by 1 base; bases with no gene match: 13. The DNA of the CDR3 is TGCGCCAGCAGCTTGTCCGGACTAGCGGGAGGGCCACCCGGCGATGAGCAGTTCTTC. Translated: CASSLSGLAGGPPGDEQFF.

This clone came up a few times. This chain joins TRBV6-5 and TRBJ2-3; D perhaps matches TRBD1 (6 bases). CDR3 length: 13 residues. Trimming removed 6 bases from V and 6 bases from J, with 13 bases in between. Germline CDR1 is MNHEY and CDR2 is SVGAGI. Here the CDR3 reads CASRPPGADTQYF. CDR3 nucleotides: TGTGCCAGCAGACCCCCAGGGGCCGATACGCAGTATTTT.

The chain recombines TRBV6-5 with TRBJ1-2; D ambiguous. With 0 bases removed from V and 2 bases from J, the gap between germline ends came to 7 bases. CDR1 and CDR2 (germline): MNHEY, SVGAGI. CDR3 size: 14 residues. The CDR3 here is CASSYSGRNYGYTF. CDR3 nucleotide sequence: TGTGCCAGCAGTTACTCTGGTCGGAACTATGGCTACACCTTC.

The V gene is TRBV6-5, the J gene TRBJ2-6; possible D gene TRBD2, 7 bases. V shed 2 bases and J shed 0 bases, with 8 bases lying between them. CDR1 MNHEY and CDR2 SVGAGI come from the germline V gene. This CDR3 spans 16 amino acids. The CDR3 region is CASSYGGASGANVLTF. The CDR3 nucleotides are TGTGCCAGCAGTTACGGGGGGGCCTCTGGGGCCAACGTCCTGACTTTC.

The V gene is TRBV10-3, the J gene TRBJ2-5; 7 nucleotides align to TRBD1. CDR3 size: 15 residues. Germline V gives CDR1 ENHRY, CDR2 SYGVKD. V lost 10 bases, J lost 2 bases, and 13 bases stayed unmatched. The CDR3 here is CATREGALGQETQYF. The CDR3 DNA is TGTGCCACCCGTGAGGGGGCGTTAGGGCAAGAGACCCAGTACTTC.

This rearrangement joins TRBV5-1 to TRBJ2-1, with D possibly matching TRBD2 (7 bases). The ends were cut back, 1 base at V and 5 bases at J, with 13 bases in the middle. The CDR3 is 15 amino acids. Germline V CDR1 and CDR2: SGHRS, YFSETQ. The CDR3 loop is CASSLQGTTNNEQFF. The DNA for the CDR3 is TGCGCCAGCAGCTTGCAGGGGACTACAAACAATGAGCAGTTCTTC.

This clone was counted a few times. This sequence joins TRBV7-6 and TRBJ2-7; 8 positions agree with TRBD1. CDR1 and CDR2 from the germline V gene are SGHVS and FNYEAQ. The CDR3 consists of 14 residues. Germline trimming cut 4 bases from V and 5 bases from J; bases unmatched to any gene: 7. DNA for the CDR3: TGTGCCAGCAGCTCCCGACAGGGGCTGGACGAGCAGTACTTC. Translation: CASSSRQGLDEQYF.

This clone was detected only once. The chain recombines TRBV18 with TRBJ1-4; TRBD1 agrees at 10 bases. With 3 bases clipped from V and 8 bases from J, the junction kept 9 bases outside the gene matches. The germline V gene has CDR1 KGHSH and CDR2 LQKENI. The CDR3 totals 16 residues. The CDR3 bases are TGTGCCAGCTCACCCGACTTAGGACAGGGGGGCGAAAAACTGTTTTTT. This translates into CASSPDLGQGGEKLFF.

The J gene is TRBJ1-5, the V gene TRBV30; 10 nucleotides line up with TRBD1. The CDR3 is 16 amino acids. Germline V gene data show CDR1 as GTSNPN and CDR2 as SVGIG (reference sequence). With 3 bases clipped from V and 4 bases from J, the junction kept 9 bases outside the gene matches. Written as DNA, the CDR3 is TGTGCCTGGAGCCGGGACAGGGGCGGATCGAATCAGCCCCAGCATTTT. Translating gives CAWSRDRGGSNQPQHF.

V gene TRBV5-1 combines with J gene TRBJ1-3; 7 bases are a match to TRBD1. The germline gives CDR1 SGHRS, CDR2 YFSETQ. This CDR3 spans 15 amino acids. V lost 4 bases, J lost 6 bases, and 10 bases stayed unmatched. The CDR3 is CASSRRQGMENTIYF. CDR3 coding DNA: TGCGCCAGCAGCAGAAGACAGGGAATGGAAAACACCATATATTTT.

The CDR3 nucleotides are TGCGCCAGCCGACAGGGGGCCAACTATGGCTACACCTTC. Translating gives CASRQGANYGYTF. The chain recombines TRBV5-1 with TRBJ1-2, with 10 bases identical to TRBD1. From germline, CDR1 is SGHRS and CDR2 YFSETQ. The CDR3 has 13 residues. The trim removed 7 bases at V and 2 bases at J, leaving 2 bases unmatched.

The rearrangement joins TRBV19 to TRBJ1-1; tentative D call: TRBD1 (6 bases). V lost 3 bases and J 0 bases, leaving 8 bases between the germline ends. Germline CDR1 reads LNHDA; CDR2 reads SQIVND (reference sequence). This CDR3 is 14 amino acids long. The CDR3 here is CASSIGQMNTEAFF. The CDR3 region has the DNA TGTGCCAGTAGTATCGGACAGATGAACACTGAAGCTTTCTTT.

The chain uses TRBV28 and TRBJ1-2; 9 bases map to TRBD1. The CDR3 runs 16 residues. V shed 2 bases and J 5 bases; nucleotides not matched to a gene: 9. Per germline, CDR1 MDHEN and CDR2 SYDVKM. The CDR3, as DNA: TGTGCCAGCAGTTTAAGTACGGGACAGGGAACTTATGGCTACACCTTC. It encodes CASSLSTGQGTYGYTF.